This T cell receptor beta chain is from a study of blood T cell repertoires in COVID-19. Turning to the study itself: Sample material is recorded as cDNA or gDNA derived from T cells, B-cell-depleted T cells, or PBMCs.

Losses at the gene ends were 4 bases for V and 2 bases for J; bases not matched to a gene: 7. CDR3 size: 16 residues. In germline, CDR1 is SNHLY, CDR2 FYNNEI. As processed by the authors: By means of reference gene primer amplification, nucleated cell counts were estimated. Clones were read by immunoSEQ multiplex PCR, and TCRdb kept only the in-frame ones, dropping some. That table gives V, J and clone size, and the DNA gave D and trimming. In the table there are some 150,000 clones, 87% of which are singletons. The rearrangement joins TRBV2 to TRBJ2-1; 8 nucleotides agree with TRBD1. Sequenced: peripheral blood. The sequence was obtained from a woman aged 55-69 years who had recovered from COVID-19. CDR3 protein: CASSGTKTGAYNEQFF. DNA for the CDR3: TGTGCCAGCAGTGGCACAAAGACAGGGGCCTACAATGAGCAGTTCTTC.